The 13 T cell receptor beta chains below come from one sample, sequenced in a study of blood T cell repertoires in COVID-19. Using immunoSEQ multiplex PCR, the repertoire was profiled, and TCRdb retains in-frame clones only, with some absent. There are about 250,000 clones in the sample; 65% to 85% occur only once, and more than 5.5% lies in the top ten. The specimen was peripheral blood. Source of these receptors: a human donor in a cohort sampled during active COVID-19.

The chain joins TRBV20-1 to TRBJ2-3; no definite D call. With 6 bases removed from V and 6 bases from J, the gap between germline ends came to 10 bases. Germline V gene sequence: CDR1 DFQATT, CDR2 SNEGSKA (reference sequence). The CDR3 sequence is 11 residues long. DNA for the CDR3: TGCAGTGCGTTCCCGTCGGATACGCAGTATTTT. Translated, it gives CSAFPSDTQYF.

This chain joins TRBV5-1 and TRBJ1-1, with D possibly being TRBD1 (5 bases). From germline, CDR1 is SGHRS and CDR2 YFSETQ. The V end lost 4 bases, the J end lost 3 bases, and 10 bases lay between the germline ends. The CDR3 runs 13 residues. CDR3 loop: CASSGTAYTEAFF. The CDR3 DNA follows: TGCGCCAGCAGCGGGACTGCATACACTGAAGCTTTCTTT.

The V and J genes are TRBV11-2 and TRBJ2-5, with 10 bases aligning to TRBD1. This CDR3 is built from 17 residues. The V gene's germline CDR1 is SGHAT and CDR2 FQNNGV. Trimming at V came to 1 base and at J to 5 bases, leaving 10 bases not matched to a gene. CDR3 protein: CASSLVWTGGSAETQYF. CDR3 DNA: TGTGCCAGCAGCTTAGTATGGACAGGGGGTAGTGCGGAGACCCAGTACTTC.

This clone was detected ten times or more. The gene calls are TRBV28 and TRBJ2-7, with TRBD2 matching over 8 bases. V dropped 6 bases and J dropped 2; count of bases not matched to a gene: 12. This CDR3 spans 16 amino acids. CDR1 and CDR2 (germline): MDHEN, SYDVKM. CDR3 in DNA: TGTGCCAGCAGCCAACTGGGAGCGGGAGCAGCCTACGAGCAGTACTTC. Translated: CASSQLGAGAAYEQYF.

The CDR3 nucleotides are TGTGCCAGCAGTGAGGGGGGTCAGCCCCAGCATTTT. It encodes CASSEGGQPQHF. The chain combines TRBV6-1 with TRBJ1-5, with D perhaps TRBD1 (5 bases). Trimming cost V 3 bases and J 6 bases, with 6 bases left between them. This CDR3 is built from 12 residues. Germline lookup yields CDR1 MNHNS and CDR2 SASEGT.

The chain couples TRBV12-5 to TRBJ2-5; 7 nucleotides agree with TRBD2. CDR1 and CDR2 (germline): LGHNT, FRNRAP. V trimming: 1 base; J trimming: 9 bases; junction bases outside the gene matches: 17. The CDR3 is 17 amino acids. This CDR3 reads CASGLGIGGGGSDAQYF. The DNA of the CDR3 is TGTGCTAGTGGTTTGGGAATCGGTGGCGGCGGGAGCGACGCCCAGTACTTC.

This clone turned up a few times. This sequence joins TRBV25-1 and TRBJ2-7; TRBD1 aligns across 8 bases. The CDR3 spans 14 residues. With V trimmed by 7 bases and J by 2 bases, 7 bases remained unmatched. CDR1 is MGHDK and CDR2 is SYGVNS in the germline V gene. The CDR3 sequence is CASTPGQETYEQYF. CDR3 DNA: TGTGCCAGCACCCCGGGACAGGAGACCTACGAGCAGTACTTC.

The CDR3 is CASRPGGNTIYF. In DNA, the CDR3 is TGTGCCAGCAGGCCGGGGGGAAACACCATATATTTT. The gene calls are TRBV28 and TRBJ1-3; D is unclear. The CDR3 loop spans 12 amino acids. Germline V lookup: CDR1 MDHEN, CDR2 SYDVKM. Trimming took 6 bases from V and 4 from J, leaving 7 bases between them.

V usage is TRBV18 and J usage is TRBJ2-7; D not resolved. CDR1 and CDR2 (germline): KGHSH, LQKENI. V lost 4 bases, J lost 5 bases, and 15 bases lay in between. This CDR3 is 14 amino acids long. The CDR3 nucleotides read TGTGCCAGCTCACGAGCCCCCCGAGGTGACGAGCAGTACTTC. This gives the protein CASSRAPRGDEQYF.

The V gene is TRBV11-3, the J gene TRBJ2-1; 10 nucleotides agree with TRBD2. CDR1 and CDR2 from the germline V gene are SGHNT and YENEEA. CDR3 length: 15 residues. V dropped 1 base and J dropped 4; count of bases not matched to a gene: 1. The CDR3 DNA is TGTGCCAGCAGCTTAGGGACTAGCGGTTACAATGAGCAGTTCTTC. Its translation: CASSLGTSGYNEQFF.

The chain employs TRBV2 and TRBJ1-6; 8 bases are a match to TRBD1. This CDR3 comprises 14 residues. Germline loops: CDR1 SNHLY, CDR2 FYNNEI. The junction had 4 bases not matched to a gene; V was cut back by 6 bases and J by 6 bases. The CDR3 spells CASRTGQGNSPLHF. In nucleotides, the CDR3 is TGTGCCAGCAGGACCGGACAGGGTAATTCACCCCTCCACTTT.

The J gene is TRBJ2-7, the V gene TRBV27; D not certain. V was cut by 0 bases and J by 5 bases, with 8 bases left in between. This CDR3 contains 13 residues. The V gene's germline CDR1 is MNHEY and CDR2 SMNVEV (reference sequence). In DNA, the CDR3 is TGTGCCAGCAGTTTATCGGGCAGAAACGAGCAGTACTTC. Its translation: CASSLSGRNEQYF.

The V gene is TRBV19, the J gene TRBJ2-7, with 10 bases aligning to TRBD2. The CDR3 runs to 15 residues. Unmatched junction bases numbered 9, after V lost 6 bases and J lost 4 bases. CDR1 and CDR2 (germline): LNHDA, SQIVND (reference sequence). CDR3 protein: CASRETASGSYEQYF. The CDR3 region has the DNA TGTGCCAGTAGAGAAACGGCTAGCGGGAGTTACGAGCAGTACTTC.